A single sample gave rise to the 32 T cell receptor beta chains below, sequenced in a study of CD8 T cells in ankylosing spondylitis. Whole-study findings and limits: Several highly homologous variants formed a TCR beta motif that appeared characteristic of ankylosing spondylitis blood.

Using its own MiXCR run on the 5' RACE reads, TCRdb lists one record per CDR3 protein. This table has roughly 440,000 distinct CDR3 sequences, under 20% appearing once. The antigens for these receptors are not known. Sequenced material: blood, either unsorted or a sorted T cell fraction (not recorded which). The receptors were gathered from a male donor with ankylosing spondylitis.

This clonotype came up many times. The chain recombines TRBV12-3 or TRBV12-4 with TRBJ2-7; 8 bases align to TRBD2. The CDR3 consists of 14 residues. The junction had 10 bases not matched to a gene; V was cut back by 6 bases and J by 6 bases. The CDR3 loop is CASRLGGGFGEQYF. The CDR3 coding sequence is TGTGCCAGCAGGCTCGGGGGGGGGTTTGGCGAGCAGTACTTC.

This clonotype was seen at least ten times. The chain joins TRBV12-3 or TRBV12-4 to TRBJ2-6; 10 positions agree with TRBD2. The V gene end was trimmed by 6 bases and the J gene end by 2 bases; junction bases not matched to a gene: 4. This CDR3 has 16 residues. The CDR3 DNA reads as TGTGCCAGCAGACTAGCGGGACGGGCTGGGGCCAACGTCCTGACTTTC. Translated, it gives CASRLAGRAGANVLTF.

V gene TRBV6-5 combines with J gene TRBJ2-6; D uncertain. Looked up from germline, CDR1 is MNHEY and CDR2 is SVGAGI. V was trimmed by 0 bases and J by 4 bases, leaving 10 bases between them. There are 16 residues in the CDR3. CDR3 sequence reads: CASSYSHEAGANVLTF. The CDR3, as DNA: TGTGCCAGCAGTTACTCGCATGAAGCCGGGGCCAACGTCCTGACTTTC.

The J gene is TRBJ2-7, the V gene TRBV7-2; D possibly corresponds to TRBD2 (6 bases). V was clipped by 6 bases and J by 1 base, with 22 bases between them. CDR1 and CDR2 from the germline V gene are SGHTA and FQGNSA. This CDR3 spans 17 amino acids. CDR3 region: CASSPALGGGRSYEQYF. CDR3 coding DNA: TGTGCCAGCAGTCCCGCCCTGGGAGGAGGCCGATCCTACGAGCAGTACTTC.

This clonotype has a count of ten or more. The rearrangement uses TRBV27 and TRBJ1-4, with D tentatively TRBD1 (5 bases). The V end was cut by 6 bases, the J end by 8 bases, with 13 bases between. The CDR3 length is 13 residues. CDR1 and CDR2 (germline): MNHEY, SMNVEV (reference sequence). Written as DNA, the CDR3 is TGTGCCAGCAGCCAAAGAAGGGGCGAAAAACTGTTTTTT. Protein product: CASSQRRGEKLFF.

The chain has TRBV6-1 and TRBJ1-1, with D possibly matching TRBD1 (5 bases). The V end was cut by 8 bases, the J end by 3 bases, with 19 bases between. This CDR3 is built from 15 residues. CDR1 MNHNS and CDR2 SASEGT come from the germline V gene. The CDR3 here is CASHGAGSLDTEAFF. The CDR3 coding sequence is TGTGCCAGCCATGGGGCGGGTTCCTTGGACACTGAAGCTTTCTTT.

Many counts were recorded for this clonotype. DNA of the CDR3: TGCAGCGCCCAGGGGGATAGCAATCAGCCCCAGCATTTT. Protein product: CSAQGDSNQPQHF. V usage is TRBV29-1 and J usage is TRBJ1-5; 7 bases align to TRBD1. CDR1 and CDR2 (germline): SQVTM, ANQGSEA. The CDR3 has 13 residues. The junction had 3 bases not matched to a gene; V was cut back by 7 bases and J by 0 bases.

This chain's CDR3 is CASSLVTTGGNTIYF. The DNA for the CDR3 is TGTGCCAGCAGTTTAGTGACAACAGGAGGAAACACCATATATTTT. The gene calls are TRBV28 and TRBJ1-3, with a weak D call TRBD1 (5 bases). Per germline, CDR1 MDHEN and CDR2 SYDVKM. V shed 2 bases and J shed 4 bases, with 12 bases lying between them. The CDR3 extends over 15 amino acids.

The rearrangement links TRBV7-2 to TRBJ2-3; no clear D gene. Germline-derived CDR1 and CDR2 are SGHTA and FQGNSA. V was pared by 5 bases and J by 6 bases, with 18 bases between. The CDR3 consists of 15 residues. CDR3 loop: CASSAQGNAVDTQYF. CDR3 in DNA: TGTGCCAGCAGCGCCCAAGGGAACGCAGTTGATACGCAGTATTTT.

In this sample, this clonotype turned up a few times. This chain links TRBV20-1 with TRBJ1-5; D ambiguous. CDR1 DFQATT and CDR2 SNEGSKA come from the germline V gene (reference sequence). V was trimmed by 2 bases and J by 4 bases, leaving 12 bases between them. CDR3 length: 14 residues. The CDR3 nucleotides are TGCAGTGCTAGATATCAGTACCCGAATCAGCCCCAGCATTTT. Translation: CSARYQYPNQPQHF.

CDR3 coding DNA: TGTGCCAGCAACCCGGACAGGGGGCGTTACGAGCAGTACTTC. This encodes CASNPDRGRYEQYF. The genes are TRBV6-2 or TRBV6-3 and TRBJ2-7; 11 bases align to TRBD1. The CDR3 is 14 amino acids. The V segment lost 7 bases and the J segment 4 bases; nucleotides outside the gene matches: 6. CDR1 MNHEY and CDR2 SVGEGT come from the germline V gene.

The chain's CDR3 is CASATNHGFYEQYF. CDR3 DNA: TGTGCCAGCGCTACCAATCACGGCTTCTACGAGCAGTACTTC. This chain connects TRBV3-1 to TRBJ2-7; the D is unclear. The germline gives CDR1 LGHDT, CDR2 YNNKEL (reference sequence). V lost 8 bases and J lost 3, with 17 bases in between. CDR3 length equals 14 residues.

The chain joins TRBV7-2 to TRBJ2-1, with 7 bases that match TRBD2. The CDR3 runs 16 residues. In germline, CDR1 is SGHTA, CDR2 FQGNSA. Germline trimming cut 0 bases from V and 6 bases from J; bases unmatched to any gene: 8. CDR3 nucleotide sequence: TGTGCCAGCAGCTTAGCGGCGGGAGTCGGGTCCAATGAGCAGTTCTTC. Translation gives CASSLAAGVGSNEQFF. The entire variable domain, with the rest obtained from reference TRBV7-2 and TRBJ2-1, is as follows: GAGVSQSPSNKVTEKGKDVELRCDPISGHTALYWYRQSLGQGLEFLIYFQGNSAPDKSGLPSDRFSAERTGGSVSTLTIQRTQQEDSAVYLCASSLAAGVGSNEQFFGPGTRLTVL.

The chain couples TRBV20-1 to TRBJ2-3; 9 nucleotides align to TRBD2. CDR3 length: 15 amino acids. V dropped 6 bases and J dropped 3; count of bases not matched to a gene: 10. CDR1 and CDR2 from the germline V gene are DFQATT and SNEGSKA (reference sequence). The CDR3 bases are TGCAGTGCCCACGCGGGGGGGGATTTTACAGATACGCAGTATTTT. Translating it yields CSAHAGGDFTDTQYF.

This clonotype was detected only a few times. This sequence joins TRBV7-9 and TRBJ1-5; D remains ambiguous. Germline values: CDR1 SEHNR, CDR2 FQNEAQ (reference sequence). The CDR3 covers 15 residues. The germline V and J ends were trimmed by 1 base and 6 bases, with 13 bases remaining between them. For the CDR3, the DNA is TGTGCCAGCAGCTTAGGAGGCGGGAGTGCTCAGCCCCAGCATTTT. Translated, it gives CASSLGGGSAQPQHF.

The table lists this clonotype with a few counts. V is TRBV9 and J is TRBJ2-3, with 7 bases that match TRBD1. This CDR3 spans 14 amino acids. V lost 5 bases, J lost 4 bases, and 7 bases stayed unmatched. Germline V gene lookup returns CDR1 SGDLS and CDR2 YYNGEE. CDR3 nucleotides: TGTGCCAGCAGTACGACAGGGTCCGCAGATACGCAGTATTTT. It specifies CASSTTGSADTQYF.

The V and J genes are TRBV12-3 or TRBV12-4 and TRBJ2-7; TRBD2 matches at 11 bases. J lost 3 bases, V lost 6 bases, and 7 bases had no gene match. The CDR3 has 15 amino acids. The CDR3 protein is CASRAGLADYYEQYF. CDR3 in DNA: TGTGCCAGCAGAGCGGGACTAGCGGACTACTACGAGCAGTACTTC.

The chain joins TRBV11-1 to TRBJ2-1; 12 bases are a match to TRBD2. The CDR3 is made up of 19 amino acids. Germline trimming cut 4 bases from V and 7 bases from J; bases unmatched to any gene: 17. Germline loops: CDR1 SGHAT, CDR2 FQDESV (reference sequence). The CDR3 loop reads CASSSSSGRLAGVRNEQFF. The CDR3 nucleotides are TGTGCCAGCAGCTCTAGTAGCGGCCGACTAGCGGGAGTGAGGAATGAGCAGTTCTTC.

This clonotype was seen more than once but under ten times. The chain combines TRBV3-1 with TRBJ2-1; a weak D match, TRBD2 (5 bases). Trimming removed 1 base from V and 4 bases from J, with 17 bases in between. CDR1 is LGHDT and CDR2 is YNNKEL in the germline V gene (reference sequence). The CDR3 totals 17 residues. The CDR3 nucleotides are TGTGCCAGCAGCCAAGGTGGAGGTCGGCCGGGGTACAATGAGCAGTTCTTC. Protein product: CASSQGGGRPGYNEQFF.

In its sample, this clonotype was seen a few times. The chain links TRBV4-3 to TRBJ1-1, with D maybe TRBD1 (5 bases). The CDR3 loop spans 15 amino acids. Germline V lookup: CDR1 LGHNA, CDR2 YSLEER. V was clipped by 0 bases and J by 3 bases, with 11 bases between them. The CDR3 loop reads CASSQDSGPYTEAFF. The CDR3 DNA follows: TGCGCCAGCAGCCAAGATTCGGGGCCCTACACTGAAGCTTTCTTT.

The chain carries TRBV30 and TRBJ2-2, with TRBD1 matching 10 bases. Trimming at V came to 5 bases and at J to 3 bases, leaving 3 bases not matched to a gene. CDR1 and CDR2 from the germline V gene are GTSNPN and SVGIG (reference sequence). The CDR3 has 14 residues. The CDR3 DNA reads TGTGCCTGGGACAGGGGGCTGGACACCGGGGAGCTGTTTTTT. Its protein product is CAWDRGLDTGELFF. Combining the CDR3 with reference TRBV30 and TRBJ2-2 gives the whole variable domain SQTIHQWPATLVQPVGSPLSLECTVEGTSNPNLYWYRQAAGRGLQLLFYSVGIGQISSEVPQNLSASRPQDRQFILSSKKLLLSDSGFYLCAWDRGLDTGELFFGEGSRLTVL.

In its sample, this clonotype was seen a few times. This chain connects TRBV6-1 to TRBJ1-5; 9 bases are shared with TRBD1. This CDR3 has 14 residues. Losses at the gene ends were 8 bases for V and 4 bases for J; bases not matched to a gene: 6. Germline CDR1 reads MNHNS; CDR2 reads SASEGT. The CDR3 here is CASSIGQGNQPQHF. The DNA for the CDR3 is TGTGCCAGCTCAATAGGACAGGGGAATCAGCCCCAGCATTTT.

The chain recombines TRBV20-1 with TRBJ2-7, with 10 bases matching TRBD2. There are 14 residues in the CDR3. Looked up from germline, CDR1 is DFQATT and CDR2 is SNEGSKA (reference sequence). The junction had 7 bases not matched to a gene; V was cut back by 6 bases and J by 2 bases. The CDR3 coding sequence is TGCAGTGCAAGTACTAGCGGGGCTACCTACGAGCAGTACTTC. The encoded protein is CSASTSGATYEQYF.

The chain recombines TRBV6-2 or TRBV6-3 with TRBJ1-5, with D possibly matching TRBD1 (5 bases). Germline CDR1 and CDR2: MNHEY and SVGEGT. V dropped 6 bases and J dropped 4 bases, with 13 bases sitting between them. The length of the CDR3 is 14 residues. CDR3 sequence reads: CASSSGGTNQPQHF. CDR3 sequence (DNA): TGTGCCAGCAGCTCCGGGGGGACTAATCAGCCCCAGCATTTT.

This sequence joins TRBV5-5 and TRBJ2-7, with TRBD1 matching 8 bases. J lost 2 bases, V lost 4 bases, and 11 bases had no gene match. Germline loops: CDR1 SGHKS, CDR2 YYEKEE (reference sequence). The CDR3 loop spans 16 amino acids. CDR3 coding DNA: TGTGCCAGCAGCCGAACAATCGGGACAGGACCCTACGAGCAGTACTTC. Translating gives CASSRTIGTGPYEQYF.

This chain links TRBV6-1 with TRBJ2-2; maybe TRBD2 (6 bases). V lost 6 bases and J 0 bases, leaving 14 bases between the germline ends. CDR3 size: 16 residues. Germline V gives CDR1 MNHNS, CDR2 SASEGT. In nucleotides, the CDR3 is TGTGCCAGCAGGGGGGGACTTCAAGCGAACACCGGGGAGCTGTTTTTT. This translates into CASRGGLQANTGELFF.

This clonotype has a handful of counts. The chain uses TRBV20-1 and TRBJ1-5; D may be TRBD1 (5 bases). Trimming cost V 2 bases and J 4 bases, with 15 bases left between them. Germline loops: CDR1 DFQATT, CDR2 SNEGSKA (reference sequence). The length of the CDR3 is 15 residues. The DNA for the CDR3 is TGCAGTGCTAGACCTCAGGGACCGAAGAATCAGCCCCAGCATTTT. Translating it yields CSARPQGPKNQPQHF.

The rearrangement joins TRBV4-2 to TRBJ2-2; weak D call: TRBD2 (5 bases). This CDR3 has 16 amino acids. The germline V gene has CDR1 LGHNA and CDR2 YNFKEQ. V lost 4 bases, J lost 6 bases, and 18 bases lay in between. The CDR3 protein is CASSLEKGMGAGELFF. CDR3 nucleotide sequence: TGTGCCAGCAGCCTGGAAAAAGGGATGGGAGCCGGGGAGCTGTTTTTT.

The table lists this clonotype with a few counts. The chain has TRBV7-2 and TRBJ2-2; 10 nucleotides line up with TRBD2. This CDR3 has 15 residues. Trimming removed 3 bases from V and 7 bases from J; junction bases left unmatched: 5. Germline V lookup: CDR1 SGHTA, CDR2 FQGNSA. This CDR3 reads CASSFSSGGGGELFF. DNA for the CDR3: TGTGCCAGCAGCTTCTCCAGCGGGGGGGGCGGGGAGCTGTTTTTT.

The chain links TRBV20-1 to TRBJ2-7; 8 nucleotides line up with TRBD2. V lost 0 bases to trimming and J lost 1 base; unmatched junction nucleotides: 8. The CDR3 totals 16 residues. Germline V gene sequence: CDR1 DFQATT, CDR2 SNEGSKA (reference sequence). CDR3 in DNA: TGCAGTGCTAGAGATTATGGCGGGGGGATATCCTACGAGCAGTACTTC. Translation gives CSARDYGGGISYEQYF.

This clonotype has a handful of counts. J is TRBJ1-1 and V is TRBV5-1; no firm D call. Germline V gene sequence: CDR1 SGHRS, CDR2 YFSETQ. CDR3 size: 14 residues. The V end was cut by 3 bases, the J end by 0 bases, with 9 bases between. CDR3 in amino acids: CASSYGSLNTEAFF. DNA for the CDR3: TGCGCCAGCAGCTACGGGTCTTTGAACACTGAAGCTTTCTTT. Using reference TRBV5-1 and TRBJ1-1 for the parts outside the CDR3, the full variable domain is KAGVTQTPRYLIKTRGQQVTLSCSPISGHRSVSWYQQTPGQGLQFLFEYFSETQRNKGNFPGRFSGRQFSNSRSEMNVSTLELGDSALYLCASSYGSLNTEAFFGQGTRLTVV.

This clonotype was detected only a few times. The rearrangement uses TRBV13 and TRBJ2-1; weak D call: TRBD1 (6 bases). The V gene lost 6 bases and the J gene lost 10 bases, with 16 bases spanning the gap. This CDR3 is 13 amino acids long. The germline V gene has CDR1 PRHDT and CDR2 FYEKMQ (reference sequence). The chain's CDR3 is CASRPTGFGEQFF. As DNA, the CDR3 is TGTGCCAGCAGACCCACAGGGTTCGGCGAGCAGTTCTTC.